This T cell receptor (beta chain) stems from a study of blood T cell repertoires in COVID-19. Some clones are missing from TCRdb's copy, which holds only in-frame ones; the method was immunoSEQ multiplex PCR. The sample lists around 200,000 clones, around 81% occurring once. The CDR3 spans 13 residues. V lost 5 bases, J lost 4 bases, and 12 bases lay in between. CDR1 is SGHNT, CDR2 YYREEE, per germline (reference sequence). Sequencing was done on a sample of peripheral blood. This clonotype was obtained from a woman in her 70s with acute or convalescent COVID-19. The chain employs TRBV5-4 and TRBJ1-1; D might be TRBD1 (5 bases). CDR3 bases: TGTGCCAGCAGAAGGCAGGGCGGCACTGAAGCTTTCTTT. Encoded protein: CASRRQGGTEAFF. Full variable domain (missing parts from reference TRBV5-4 and TRBJ1-1): ETGVTQSPTHLIKTRGQQVTLRCSSQSGHNTVSWYQQALGQGPQFIFQYYREEENGRGNFPPRFSGLQFPNYSSELNVNALELDDSALYLCASRRQGGTEAFFGQGTRLTVV.